One and the same sample provided the 29 T cell receptor beta chains below, sequenced in a study of T cells after yellow fever vaccination. One entry per CDR3 protein, called by TCRdb with MiXCR from the 5' RACE reads. This table holds under 200,000 distinct CDR3 sequences, 9.5% to 12% found once. This material consisted of CD8+ T cells sorted from PBMCs, taken 15 days after the yellow fever booster vaccination. The source is a man between 18 and 35 years old who received the YFV17D yellow fever vaccine.

CDR3 sequence: CASTEVGGSGANVLTF. Written as DNA, the CDR3 is TGTGCCAGTACTGAGGTTGGGGGCTCTGGGGCCAACGTCCTGACTTTC. The chain carries TRBV19 and TRBJ2-6; D possibly uses TRBD1 or TRBD2 (5 bases each). CDR3 size: 16 residues. From germline, CDR1 is LNHDA and CDR2 SQIVND (reference sequence). The ends were cut back, 7 bases at V and 0 bases at J, with 13 bases in the middle.

This rearrangement joins TRBV7-8 to TRBJ1-1; TRBD1 matches 8 bases. With 4 bases clipped from V and 0 bases from J, the junction kept 4 bases outside the gene matches. This CDR3 contains 15 residues. CDR1 SGHVS and CDR2 FQNEAQ come from the germline V gene. The CDR3 region has the DNA TGTGCCAGCAGCTCTTACAGGGGGATGAACACTGAAGCTTTCTTT. Encoded protein: CASSSYRGMNTEAFF.

V usage is TRBV4-1 and J usage is TRBJ1-2; no reliable D call. The CDR3 spans 15 residues. Germline values: CDR1 MGHRA, CDR2 YSYEKL. V lost 1 base, J lost 2 bases, and 11 bases lay in between. Here the CDR3 reads CASSQGSVGNYGYTF. Here the CDR3 DNA reads TGCGCCAGCAGCCAAGGTTCCGTTGGGAACTATGGCTACACCTTC.

The table lists this clonotype with a few counts. This sequence joins TRBV12-5 and TRBJ2-2; maybe TRBD1 (6 bases). Germline CDR1 is LGHNT and CDR2 is FRNRAP. Trimming removed 4 bases at V and 2 bases at J, with 20 bases between. The CDR3 loop spans 18 amino acids. The CDR3 DNA follows: TGTGCTAGTGGTTGGACCATTTCCAGGACAGTCAACACCGGGGAGCTGTTTTTT. Amino acid sequence: CASGWTISRTVNTGELFF.

This chain uses TRBV24-1 with TRBJ2-5; D not certain. The CDR3 length is 12 residues. Germline values: CDR1 KGHDR, CDR2 SFDVKD. The ends were cut back, 2 bases at V and 5 bases at J, with 5 bases in the middle. CDR3 DNA sequence: TGTGCCACCAGTGATTCGTGGGAGACCCAGTACTTC. Translating it yields CATSDSWETQYF.

A word on this clonotype: This may be a read error, as it is one base from a much larger clone. CDR3 bases: TGTGCCAGCAGTTGTGGGAGGGTCCGGGATGAGCAGTTCTTC. Protein product: CASSCGRVRDEQFF. The rearrangement links TRBV2 to TRBJ2-1, with 7 bases matching TRBD2. Germline V gene sequence: CDR1 SNHLY, CDR2 FYNNEI. V lost 5 bases and J lost 8; bases outside the gene matches: 9. This CDR3 has 14 residues.

This rearrangement joins TRBV6-1 to TRBJ1-5; weak D call: TRBD1 (5 bases). CDR1 and CDR2 (germline): MNHNS, SASEGT. CDR3 length equals 15 residues. V was trimmed by 0 bases and J by 3 bases, leaving 9 bases between them. CDR3 region: CASSEAGLINQPQHF. The CDR3 bases are TGTGCCAGCAGTGAAGCGGGGCTGATCAATCAGCCCCAGCATTTT.

This clonotype has a count of ten or more. The chain joins TRBV12-3 or TRBV12-4 to TRBJ1-1, with a weak D call TRBD1 (5 bases). The CDR3 contains 13 residues. V lost 8 bases and J lost 7, with 17 bases in between. In nucleotides, the CDR3 is TGTGCCAGCGACGGGGGTCAGGGACTTGAAGCTTTCTTT. This codes for CASDGGQGLEAFF.

V gene TRBV4-3 combines with J gene TRBJ2-1; perhaps D is TRBD1 or TRBD2 (6 bases each). V was shortened by 0 bases and J by 7 bases, with 16 bases between the two germline ends. This CDR3 has 16 residues. CDR1 is LGHNA and CDR2 is YSLEER in the germline V gene. The CDR3 DNA reads TGCGCCAGCAGCCAAGAATGGAGGGGGGCGGGGAATGAGCAGTTCTTC. This translates into CASSQEWRGAGNEQFF.

The V gene is TRBV18, the J gene TRBJ2-5; a possible D gene is TRBD1 (5 bases). The CDR3 runs to 18 residues. CDR1 is KGHSH and CDR2 is LQKENI in the germline V gene. Trimming removed 4 bases at V and 4 bases at J, with 25 bases between. The CDR3 is CASSQLNLRQNPRETQYF. Here the CDR3 DNA reads TGTGCCAGCTCACAACTCAATCTTCGACAGAACCCCAGAGAGACCCAGTACTTC. Complete variable domain (other parts from reference TRBV18 and TRBJ2-5): NAGVMQNPRHLVRRRGQEARLRCSPMKGHSHVYWYRQLPEEGLKFMVYLQKENIIDESGMPKERFSAEFPKEGPSILRIQQVVRGDSAAYFCASSQLNLRQNPRETQYFGPGTRLLVL.

This clonotype was seen only a few times. V and J are TRBV4-3 and TRBJ2-3; D uncertain. Trimming took off 0 bases at V and 8 bases at J, with 21 bases between the two ends. The CDR3 spans 17 residues. Germline-derived CDR1 and CDR2 are LGHNA and YSLEER. Here the CDR3 DNA reads TGCGCCAGCAGCCAAGATCCCCCCCCGACCACCGCAGGTACGCAGTATTTT. It specifies CASSQDPPPTTAGTQYF.

This clonotype came up a few times. The limits of the CDR3 on the DNA are not certain, so only TCRdb's listed CDR3 is given. The rearrangement links TRBV4-1 to TRBJ2-5. Germline CDR1 reads MGHRA; CDR2 reads YSYEKL. The CDR3 is 13 amino acids long, termini counted. CDR3: CASSQDILETQYF.

This clonotype was seen more than once but under ten times. This chain joins TRBV7-8 and TRBJ1-6; D ambiguous. The germline V gene encodes CDR1 SGHVS and CDR2 FQNEAQ. V was pared by 1 base and J by 0 bases, with 4 bases between. CDR3 length: 15 residues. CDR3 DNA sequence: TGTGCCAGCAGCTTAGGGGGCTCCTATAATTCACCCCTCCACTTT. It specifies CASSLGGSYNSPLHF.

V is TRBV7-2 and J is TRBJ2-5; D call uncertain. The CDR3 covers 14 residues. Trimming cost V 5 bases and J 0 bases, with 10 bases left between them. Germline loops: CDR1 SGHTA, CDR2 FQGNSA. The DNA for the CDR3 is TGTGCCAGCAGCCTAGTGGAGAACCAAGAGACCCAGTACTTC. This gives the protein CASSLVENQETQYF.

The rearrangement links TRBV4-2 to TRBJ2-7, with a possible D match to TRBD2 (5 bases). The CDR3 is 15 amino acids. V lost 0 bases and J 3 bases, leaving 12 bases between the germline ends. CDR1 LGHNA and CDR2 YNFKEQ come from the germline V gene. The CDR3 DNA sequence: TGTGCCAGCAGCCAAGATTTCCAGCGGCTCTACGAGCAGTACTTC. Translation: CASSQDFQRLYEQYF.

This chain connects TRBV20-1 to TRBJ2-3, with unresolved D. Trimming cost V 2 bases and J 5 bases, with 14 bases left between them. Germline V lookup: CDR1 DFQATT, CDR2 SNEGSKA (reference sequence). The CDR3 contains 14 residues. CDR3: CSARLVSWVDTQYF. The CDR3 DNA sequence: TGCAGTGCTAGATTAGTTAGTTGGGTAGATACGCAGTATTTT.

The V gene is TRBV10-2, the J gene TRBJ2-5, with 7 bases identical to TRBD2. Trimming at V came to 4 bases and at J to 3 bases, leaving 5 bases not matched to a gene. The CDR3 contains 14 residues. Germline V gene lookup returns CDR1 WSHSY and CDR2 SAAADI. In nucleotides, the CDR3 is TGCGCCAGCAGTGGTTGGGGGGGAAAAGAGACCCAGTACTTC. It specifies CASSGWGGKETQYF.

This clonotype was recorded a few times. The chain has TRBV4-1 and TRBJ1-1; D gene unclear. The CDR3 is made up of 13 amino acids. The V end was cut by 5 bases, the J end by 0 bases, with 7 bases between. CDR1 MGHRA and CDR2 YSYEKL come from the germline V gene. The CDR3 loop reads CASSFDLNTEAFF. The CDR3 DNA is TGCGCCAGCAGCTTCGACCTGAACACTGAAGCTTTCTTT.

DNA of the CDR3: TGTGCCAGCAGCTTACTCTCGCGGCCCGCAACTAATGAAAAACTGTTTTTT. It specifies CASSLLSRPATNEKLFF. The rearrangement links TRBV7-8 to TRBJ1-4; D not certain. V was pared by 2 bases and J by 0 bases, with 13 bases between. The CDR3 length is 17 residues. Germline V gene data show CDR1 as SGHVS and CDR2 as FQNEAQ.

A few counts support this clonotype. The chain has TRBV11-2 and TRBJ2-1, with 7 bases aligning to TRBD2. Germline CDR1 SGHAT, CDR2 FQNNGV. With V trimmed by 5 bases and J by 6 bases, 4 bases remained unmatched. This CDR3 comprises 13 residues. The CDR3 nucleotides are TGTGCCAGCAGCCCCTGGGGGGGCAATGAGCAGTTCTTC. Encoded protein: CASSPWGGNEQFF.

This clonotype was picked up many times. J is TRBJ1-2 and V is TRBV29-1, with a weak D call TRBD1 (6 bases). In germline, CDR1 is SQVTM, CDR2 ANQGSEA. The CDR3 loop spans 11 amino acids. The V end was cut by 7 bases, the J end by 7 bases, with 13 bases between. For the CDR3, the DNA is TGCAGCGCCCCTGGGGGGCCTGGCTACACCTTC. Translating gives CSAPGGPGYTF. Full variable domain (rest looked up from reference TRBV29-1 and TRBJ1-2): SAVISQKPSRDICQRGTSLTIQCQVDSQVTMMFWYRQQPGQSLTLIATANQGSEATYESGFVIDKFPISRPNLTFSTLTVSNMSPEDSSIYLCSAPGGPGYTFGSGTRLTVV.

This clonotype came up a few times. This chain joins TRBV7-8 and TRBJ2-1; D may be TRBD2 (5 bases). CDR3 length: 15 amino acids. Germline V gene sequence: CDR1 SGHVS, CDR2 FQNEAQ. Trimming pared 5 bases from V and 2 bases from J, leaving 13 bases between. The CDR3 region is CASSPTDSTYNEQFF. CDR3 DNA: TGTGCCAGCAGCCCCACGGACTCGACCTACAATGAGCAGTTCTTC.

In this sample, this clonotype turned up a few times. The chain joins TRBV27 to TRBJ2-3; 11 positions match TRBD2. The V gene's germline CDR1 is MNHEY and CDR2 SMNVEV (reference sequence). CDR3 length: 15 amino acids. V shed 3 bases, J shed 5 bases, and the junction held 4 bases outside the gene matches. The CDR3 DNA reads TGTGCCAGCAGTTTGCTAGCGGGGGGCCAAGATACGCAGTATTTT. This sequence encodes CASSLLAGGQDTQYF.

This clonotype was seen a handful of times. The rearrangement uses TRBV5-4 and TRBJ1-1; possible D gene TRBD1, 6 bases. Trimming shortened V by 0 bases and J by 3 bases, and 6 bases separated the two germline ends. CDR3 length: 13 amino acids. CDR1 and CDR2 (germline): SGHNT, YYREEE (reference sequence). CDR3 in amino acids: CASSLDRDTEAFF. CDR3 nucleotides: TGTGCCAGCAGCTTGGACAGGGACACTGAAGCTTTCTTT.

This sequence joins TRBV14 and TRBJ2-1, with 9 bases identical to TRBD2. The CDR3 length is 16 residues. CDR1 SGHDN and CDR2 FVKESK come from the germline V gene. Trimming took 1 base from V and 6 from J; bases not matched to a gene: 7. The CDR3 DNA follows: TGTGCCAGCAGCCAAGCTACAGGCGGGGGGGCCAATGAGCAGTTCTTC. Its protein is CASSQATGGGANEQFF.

The chain couples TRBV2 to TRBJ1-1; D uncertain. The CDR3 has 14 residues. Trimming took 6 bases from V and 5 from J, leaving 16 bases between them. The germline gives CDR1 SNHLY, CDR2 FYNNEI. In DNA, the CDR3 is TGTGCCAGCAGCGAGACGGCAGGTAGGACTGAAGCTTTCTTT. It specifies CASSETAGRTEAFF.

This chain links TRBV14 with TRBJ2-7; D is uncertain. Germline CDR1 reads SGHDN; CDR2 reads FVKESK. Trimming cost V 4 bases and J 5 bases, with 15 bases left between them. The CDR3 consists of 14 residues. The CDR3 DNA follows: TGTGCCAGCAGCCCTAGAATCGGCGACCACGAGCAGTACTTC. The encoded protein is CASSPRIGDHEQYF.

The chain employs TRBV7-9 and TRBJ2-7; D is ambiguous. V shed 2 bases and J shed 5 bases, with 10 bases lying between them. The CDR3 has 13 amino acids. Germline-derived CDR1 and CDR2 are SEHNR and FQNEAQ (reference sequence). CDR3 sequence (DNA): TGTGCCAGCAGCTTAATGGGCATTCACGAGCAGTACGTC. Protein sequence: CASSLMGIHEQYV.

V gene TRBV7-3 combines with J gene TRBJ2-7; D may match TRBD1 or TRBD2 (5 bases each). The CDR3 totals 13 residues. Germline V gives CDR1 SGHTA, CDR2 FQGTGA. This CDR3 reads CASSPCPLRDGFV. CDR3 sequence (DNA): TGTGCCAGCAGCCCTTGTCCCCTCCGGGACGGTTTCGTC.